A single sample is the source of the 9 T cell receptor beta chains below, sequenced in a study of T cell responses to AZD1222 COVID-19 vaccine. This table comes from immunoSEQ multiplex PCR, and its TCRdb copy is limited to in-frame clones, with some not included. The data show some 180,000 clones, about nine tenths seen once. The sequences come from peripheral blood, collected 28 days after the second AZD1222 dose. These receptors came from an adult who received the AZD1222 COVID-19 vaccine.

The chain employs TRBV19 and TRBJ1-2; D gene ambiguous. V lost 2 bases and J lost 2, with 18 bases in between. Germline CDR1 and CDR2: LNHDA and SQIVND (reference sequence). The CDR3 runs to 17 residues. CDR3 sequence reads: CASSIIVGGRENYGYTF. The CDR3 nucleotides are TGTGCCAGTAGTATAATAGTGGGTGGACGGGAAAACTATGGCTACACCTTC.

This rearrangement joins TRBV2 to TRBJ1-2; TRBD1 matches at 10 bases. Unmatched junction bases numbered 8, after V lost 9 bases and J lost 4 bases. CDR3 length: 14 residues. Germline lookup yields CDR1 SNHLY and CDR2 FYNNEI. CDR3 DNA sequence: TGTGCCAGTACAAGACAGGGGGCGAGCTATGGCTACACCTTC. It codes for CASTRQGASYGYTF.

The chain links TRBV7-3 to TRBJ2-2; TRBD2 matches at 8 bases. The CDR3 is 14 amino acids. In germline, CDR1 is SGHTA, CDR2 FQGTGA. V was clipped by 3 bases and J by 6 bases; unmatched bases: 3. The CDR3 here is CASSFGTSAGELFF. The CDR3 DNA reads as TGTGCCAGCAGCTTCGGGACTAGTGCCGGGGAGCTGTTTTTT.

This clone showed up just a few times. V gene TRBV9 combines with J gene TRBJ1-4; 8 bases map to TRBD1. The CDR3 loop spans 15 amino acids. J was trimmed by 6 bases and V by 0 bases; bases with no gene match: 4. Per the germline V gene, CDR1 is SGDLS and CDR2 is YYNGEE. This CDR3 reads CASSVATGDYEKLFF. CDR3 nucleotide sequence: TGTGCCAGCAGCGTAGCGACAGGGGACTATGAAAAACTGTTTTTT.

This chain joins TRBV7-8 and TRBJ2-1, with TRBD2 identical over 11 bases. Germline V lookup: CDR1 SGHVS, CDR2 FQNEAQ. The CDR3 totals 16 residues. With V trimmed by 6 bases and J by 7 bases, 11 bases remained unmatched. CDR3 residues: CASSPGVAGGQNEQFF. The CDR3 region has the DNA TGTGCCAGCAGTCCAGGGGTAGCGGGAGGGCAGAATGAGCAGTTCTTC.

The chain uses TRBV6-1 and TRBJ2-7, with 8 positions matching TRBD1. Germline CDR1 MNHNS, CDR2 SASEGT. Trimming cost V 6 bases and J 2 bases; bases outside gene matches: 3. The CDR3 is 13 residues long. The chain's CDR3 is CASRDRVPYEQYF. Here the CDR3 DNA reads TGTGCCAGCAGGGACAGGGTCCCCTACGAGCAGTACTTC.

The CDR3 is CASSIARTGGSYGGYTF. In DNA form, the CDR3 reads TGTGCCAGTAGTATAGCCCGGACAGGGGGTTCCTACGGAGGCTACACCTTC. This chain joins TRBV19 and TRBJ1-2, with 10 bases matching TRBD1. CDR3 length: 17 amino acids. With V trimmed by 1 base and J by 8 bases, 13 bases remained unmatched. Germline assignment: CDR1 LNHDA and CDR2 SQIVND (reference sequence).

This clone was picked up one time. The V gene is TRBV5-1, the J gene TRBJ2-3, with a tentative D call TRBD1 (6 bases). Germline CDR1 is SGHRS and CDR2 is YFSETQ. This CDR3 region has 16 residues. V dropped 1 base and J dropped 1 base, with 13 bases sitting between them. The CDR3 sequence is CASSLMGARGTDTQYF. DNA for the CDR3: TGCGCCAGCAGCTTGATGGGGGCGCGTGGCACAGATACGCAGTATTTT.

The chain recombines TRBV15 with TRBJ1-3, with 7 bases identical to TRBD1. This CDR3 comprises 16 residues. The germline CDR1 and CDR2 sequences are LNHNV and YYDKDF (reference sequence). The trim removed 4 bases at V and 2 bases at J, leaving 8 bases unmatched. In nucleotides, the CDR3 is TGTGCCACCAGCACCAAGAATAGGGGGCCTGGAAACACCATATATTTT. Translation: CATSTKNRGPGNTIYF. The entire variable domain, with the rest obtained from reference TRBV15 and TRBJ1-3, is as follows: DAMVIQNPRYQVTQFGKPVTLSCSQTLNHNVMYWYQQKSSQAPKLLFHYYDKDFNNEADTPDNFQSRRPNTSFCFLDIRSPGLGDTAMYLCATSTKNRGPGNTIYFGEGSWLTVV.